This passage covers 13 T cell receptor beta chains from one sample sequenced in a study of blood T cell repertoires in COVID-19. Profiled with immunoSEQ multiplex PCR; TCRdb holds only in-frame clones, not every one. In the table there are some 24,000 clones, about 89% of which are singletons. The sequenced sample consisted of peripheral blood. These receptors were collected from a man between 65 and 79 years old with acute or convalescent COVID-19.

V is TRBV28 and J is TRBJ2-1, with TRBD2 matching 13 bases. This CDR3 spans 20 amino acids. V dropped 1 base and J dropped 0; count of bases not matched to a gene: 9. Germline V gene sequence: CDR1 MDHEN, CDR2 SYDVKM. Written as DNA, the CDR3 is TGTGCCAGCAGTTTATTCTACGGGACTAGCGGGACAAGCTCCTACAATGAGCAGTTCTTC. Translating it yields CASSLFYGTSGTSSYNEQFF.

The rearrangement uses TRBV5-5 and TRBJ1-1; D not resolved. The CDR3 contains 15 residues. V shed 3 bases and J shed 0 bases, with 12 bases lying between them. Germline V lookup: CDR1 SGHKS, CDR2 YYEKEE (reference sequence). For the CDR3, the DNA is TGTGCCAGCAGCTCGATGACAAGTATGAACACTGAAGCTTTCTTT. Translation: CASSSMTSMNTEAFF.

V gene TRBV6-6 combines with J gene TRBJ2-3; TRBD2 matches at 9 bases. With V trimmed by 2 bases and J by 5 bases, 8 bases remained unmatched. The germline V gene encodes CDR1 MNHNY and CDR2 SVGAGI (reference sequence). This CDR3 spans 16 amino acids. The CDR3 DNA is TGTGCCAGCAGTTACATCGGCGGGGGGGCTTTAGATACGCAGTATTTT. This codes for CASSYIGGGALDTQYF.

This clone is a singleton in its sample. The chain uses TRBV21-1 and TRBJ2-1; TRBD2 was called by the table and not checked on the DNA. TRBV21-1 is recorded as a pseudogene. The CDR3 has 15 amino acids. CDR3 in amino acids: CASSPMERGFNEQFF. As DNA, the CDR3 is TGTGCCAGCAGCCCTATGGAGCGGGGGTTCAATGAGCAGTTCTTC.

The chain combines TRBV18 with TRBJ1-1; no firm D call. Germline loops: CDR1 KGHSH, CDR2 LQKENI. Trimming stripped 3 bases from V and 6 bases from J, with 11 bases between. The CDR3 is made up of 13 amino acids. DNA of the CDR3: TGTGCCAGCTCACCGGTGAGGGTTGCTGAAGCTTTCTTT. The encoded protein is CASSPVRVAEAFF.

The chain combines TRBV24-1 with TRBJ1-1; the match to TRBD1 covers 9 bases. The CDR3 totals 15 residues. From germline, CDR1 is KGHDR and CDR2 SFDVKD. V lost 4 bases to trimming and J lost 3 bases; unmatched junction nucleotides: 5. CDR3 loop: CATSDHGQGHTEAFF. Here the CDR3 DNA reads TGTGCCACCAGTGACCACGGACAGGGGCACACTGAAGCTTTCTTT.

This chain uses TRBV19 with TRBJ2-7, with D possibly being TRBD2 (5 bases). Germline V CDR1 and CDR2: LNHDA, SQIVND (reference sequence). V lost 8 bases to trimming and J lost 4 bases, with 21 bases between them. There are 15 residues in the CDR3. The CDR3 DNA reads TGTGCCAGTGGACTGGGGTTCCACGAAGTTTACGAGCAGTACTTC. Protein sequence: CASGLGFHEVYEQYF.

The chain links TRBV15 to TRBJ2-3; 10 bases align to TRBD2. The CDR3 runs 18 residues. The V gene end was trimmed by 0 bases and the J gene end by 2 bases; junction bases not matched to a gene: 8. The germline gives CDR1 LNHNV, CDR2 YYDKDF (reference sequence). CDR3: CATSREQLAGKSTDTQYF. The CDR3 DNA reads as TGTGCCACCAGCAGAGAACAACTAGCGGGGAAATCCACAGATACGCAGTATTTT.

The CDR3 nucleotides read TGTGCCAGCAGAGACAGGGGTCGGGGCACAGATACGCAGTATTTT. Amino acid sequence: CASRDRGRGTDTQYF. The chain links TRBV21-1 to TRBJ2-3; the listed D gene, TRBD1, was not tested against the DNA. TRBV21-1 is an annotated pseudogene. The CDR3 is 15 amino acids.

The V gene is TRBV19, the J gene TRBJ2-3, with 7 bases aligning to TRBD2. V gave up 5 bases and J gave up 4 bases; unmatched junction bases: 6. The CDR3 consists of 14 residues. Germline loops: CDR1 LNHDA, CDR2 SQIVND (reference sequence). CDR3 DNA: TGTGCCAGTAGTGGGGGAGGGCCACCAGATACGCAGTATTTT. Translating it yields CASSGGGPPDTQYF.

The V and J genes are TRBV6-5 and TRBJ1-2, with a possible D match to TRBD1 (6 bases). The CDR3 sequence is 15 residues long. V dropped 2 bases and J dropped 5 bases, with 15 bases sitting between them. Germline V lookup: CDR1 MNHEY, CDR2 SVGAGI. CDR3 in DNA: TGTGCCAGCAGTTACCAACCCAGACAGGTTTATGGCTACACCTTC. Amino acid sequence: CASSYQPRQVYGYTF.

This chain joins TRBV27 and TRBJ2-1, with 8 positions matching TRBD2. Germline V CDR1 and CDR2: MNHEY, SMNVEV (reference sequence). CDR3 length: 15 amino acids. Unmatched junction bases numbered 13, after V lost 4 bases and J lost 11 bases. This chain's CDR3 is CASSSILADYRKQFF. Here the CDR3 DNA reads TGTGCCAGCAGTTCTATACTAGCGGATTATCGTAAGCAGTTCTTC.

The V call is TRBV6-1, the J call TRBJ2-1; a possible D gene is TRBD1 (6 bases). The CDR3 sequence is 17 residues long. Trimming cost V 2 bases and J 2 bases, with 16 bases left between them. Germline V gene sequence: CDR1 MNHNS, CDR2 SASEGT. The CDR3 coding sequence is TGTGCCAGCAGTGAATTAAGGGGGACCGGGACCTACAATGAGCAGTTCTTC. It encodes CASSELRGTGTYNEQFF.